This is a list of T cell receptor beta chains from one sample in a study of blood T cell repertoires in COVID-19. Here immunoSEQ multiplex PCR was the method, and the copy in TCRdb shows in-frame clones only, minus some. The repertoire holds around 400,000 clones, around 83% seen once, with about 5% in the top ten. Sample: PBMCs or T cells enriched from blood (not recorded which). Source of these receptors: a woman between 50 and 59 years old who had recovered from COVID-19. Both conserved end residues are part of each CDR3. The D gene is left open where the match is weak. A row's size may be missing; if present it is once, few, many or a size class.

V	size	J	D	DNA	CDR3
TRBV12-3/TRBV12-4	NA	TRBJ2-4	TRBD2	TGTGCCAGCAGTTCCGGGACTAGCGGCATTCAGTACTTC	CASSSGTSGIQYF
TRBV5-1	NA	TRBJ2-1	TRBD1	TGCGCCAGCAGCTACGAACCCACCGGGACAGGGTCTAACAATGAGCAGTTCTTC	CASSYEPTGTGSNNEQFF
TRBV6-1	NA	TRBJ2-7	TRBD1	TGTGCCAGCCTTCTAACCGGGACAGGGACCTACGAGCAGTACTTC	CASLLTGTGTYEQYF
TRBV19	NA	TRBJ1-1	NA	TGTGCCTCAAATTTGGGGGGAATGGGCACTGAAGCTTTCTTT	CASNLGGMGTEAFF
TRBV6-5	NA	TRBJ2-5	NA	TGTGCCAGGGGTGTCGGGGGATTCCAAGAGACCCAGTACTTC	CARGVGGFQETQYF
TRBV6-5	NA	TRBJ1-6	NA	TGTGCCAGCAGTTACTCTATCGCGTCGAATTCACCCCTCCACTTT	CASSYSIASNSPLHF
TRBV4-1	NA	TRBJ1-3	TRBD1	TGCGCCAGCAGCCAAGCGAAGGGACAGGGGGCTGGAAACACCATATATTTT	CASSQAKGQGAGNTIYF
TRBV30	NA	TRBJ2-1	NA	TGTGCCTGGTACCATCCCCGGGGGGCGTCCTACAATGAGCAGTTCTTC	CAWYHPRGASYNEQFF
TRBV4-2	few	TRBJ1-4	NA	TGTGCCAGCAGCCAAGATTGGCAGGCAATGTCTAATGAAAAACTGTTTTTT	CASSQDWQAMSNEKLFF
TRBV18	NA	TRBJ1-1	NA	TGTGCCAGCTCACCAGCGGCGGAATTGAACACTGAAGCTTTCTTT	CASSPAAELNTEAFF